These T cell receptor beta chains were read from a single sample in a study of blood T cell repertoires in COVID-19. Repertoires were generated with immunoSEQ multiplex PCR, while TCRdb's copy carries only in-frame clones and drops some. Found here are fewer than 150,000 clones, roughly 84% of them singletons; the top ten hold under 9.5%. The sequenced sample was peripheral blood. The receptors derive from a human donor in a cohort sampled during active COVID-19. Both conserved end residues are part of each CDR3. D genes are given only for firm matches. Rows may omit the clone size; those that give it use once, few, many or a size class.

v_gene,j_gene,abundance,d_gene,CDR3nt,CDR3aa
TRBV5-8,TRBJ1-5,NA,NA,TGTGCCAGCAGCTCCGACAGGTCTCCCCAGCATTTT,CASSSDRSPQHF
TRBV4-1,TRBJ2-1,NA,NA,TGCGCCAGCAGCCCAAGATCCGGGGTAGGTTCCTACAATGAGCAGTTCTTC,CASSPRSGVGSYNEQFF
TRBV12-3/TRBV12-4,TRBJ2-5,NA,NA,TGTGCCAGCAGTTCCCGGGAGACCCAGTACTTC,CASSSRETQYF
TRBV9,TRBJ2-1,NA,TRBD2,TGTGCCAGCAGCGTAGCTACAGGGACTAGCGGGGCTAATGAGCAGTTCTTC,CASSVATGTSGANEQFF
TRBV19,TRBJ1-2,NA,NA,TGTGCCAGTAGTATTGACAGATATGGCTACACCTTC,CASSIDRYGYTF
TRBV18,TRBJ2-1,many,TRBD1,TGTGCCAGCTCACCAAAGACTGACAGGGCAGACTCCTACAATGAGCAGTTCTTC,CASSPKTDRADSYNEQFF
TRBV11-2,TRBJ2-7,few,TRBD2,TGTGCCAGCAGCTTAGAGGCCATTCGACTAGCGGGGGGGAGCGAGCAGTACTTC,CASSLEAIRLAGGSEQYF
TRBV27,TRBJ2-3,NA,TRBD1,TGTGCCAGCTCTACCCTGGGACAGACTAGCACAGATACGCAGTATTTT,CASSTLGQTSTDTQYF
TRBV7-9,TRBJ2-7,NA,NA,TGTGCCAGCAACGAGAGGGGGGGCCCCTACGAGCAGTACTTC,CASNERGGPYEQYF
TRBV20-1,TRBJ1-1,NA,NA,TGCAGTGCTAGAGCCTATGAAGCTTTCTTT,CSARAYEAFF
TRBV5-8,TRBJ2-7,NA,NA,TGTGCCAGCAGTTACAGAAGCTACGAGCAGTACTTC,CASSYRSYEQYF
TRBV27,TRBJ1-1,NA,TRBD1,TGTGCCAGCAGGTTCCTTCGGGACAGGAACACTGAAGCTTTCTTT,CASRFLRDRNTEAFF
TRBV12-3/TRBV12-4,TRBJ1-2,NA,NA,TGTGCCAGCAGTTTGCGGGCTCGGTATGGCTACACCTTC,CASSLRARYGYTF
TRBV27,TRBJ2-3,NA,NA,TGTGCCAGCAGTGGACAGTGGGCAGATACGCAGTATTTT,CASSGQWADTQYF
TRBV27,TRBJ2-3,NA,NA,TGTGCCAGCAGTTTAAATTTTTGGCGCGGGGCGACAGATACGCAGTATTTT,CASSLNFWRGATDTQYF
TRBV5-1,TRBJ1-2,NA,TRBD1,TGCGCCAGCAGATTCCCGGGACAGGGGAACTATGGCTACACCTTC,CASRFPGQGNYGYTF
TRBV7-2,TRBJ2-3,NA,TRBD2,TGTGCCAGCAGCTTGGGACTAGGGGGAGATACGCAGTATTTT,CASSLGLGGDTQYF
TRBV7-8,TRBJ1-2,NA,NA,TGTGCCAGCAGCTTTGACAGGAACTATGGCTACACCTTC,CASSFDRNYGYTF
TRBV11-2,TRBJ2-3,NA,NA,TGTGCCAGCAGCCGCGATAGCGGATTCAGCACAGATACGCAGTATTTT,CASSRDSGFSTDTQYF
TRBV10-3,TRBJ1-5,NA,NA,TGTGCCATCAGTGGGACAGCTAATCAGCCCCAGCATTTT,CAISGTANQPQHF
TRBV5-5,TRBJ2-3,NA,TRBD1,TGTGCCAGCAGCTCAAATTGGCCGGGACAGGGGGCAGATACGCAGTATTTT,CASSSNWPGQGADTQYF
TRBV18,TRBJ1-4,NA,TRBD1,TGTGCCAGCTCACCACCGGGACAGTATAATGAAAAACTGTTTTTT,CASSPPGQYNEKLFF
TRBV11-2,TRBJ2-1,once,NA,TGTGCCAGCAGCTTATCAGGGAATGAGCAGTTCTTC,CASSLSGNEQFF
TRBV27,TRBJ2-6,NA,TRBD1,TGTGCCAGCAGGGGCAGGGGGCACTCTGGGGCCAACGTCCTGACTTTC,CASRGRGHSGANVLTF
TRBV5-1,TRBJ1-3,few,NA,TGCGCCAGCAGCTTGTTTCAGGGATCCGGAAACACCATATATTTT,CASSLFQGSGNTIYF
TRBV5-6,TRBJ1-1,NA,NA,TGTGCCAGCACCGGGGGGAGCACTGAAGCTTTCTTT,CASTGGSTEAFF
TRBV29-1,TRBJ2-3,once,NA,TGCAGCGTTGGGAGGGACACAGATACGCAGTATTTT,CSVGRDTDTQYF
TRBV5-1,TRBJ2-3,once,TRBD2,TGCGCCAGCAGCCCGGAGGGCGGGGGGGCTTTTACGCAGTATTTT,CASSPEGGGAFTQYF
TRBV18,TRBJ2-5,NA,NA,TGTGCCAGCTCACCAGGTACTCCCCAGGGCCAAGAGACCCAGTACTTC,CASSPGTPQGQETQYF
TRBV5-1,TRBJ1-5,NA,NA,TGCGCCAGCAGCCAAGACAGTGGAAATCAGCCCCAGCATTTT,CASSQDSGNQPQHF
TRBV27,TRBJ2-3,once,NA,TGTGCCAGCAGTCTAAACCCCGACTATGCAGATACGCAGTATTTT,CASSLNPDYADTQYF
TRBV15,TRBJ2-5,NA,NA,TGTGCCACCAGCAGAGATCGGGCTAGCGAGACCCAGTACTTC,CATSRDRASETQYF
TRBV19,TRBJ2-7,NA,TRBD1,TGTGCCACCGGGACAGGGGGACCTTTCGAGCAGTACTTC,CATGTGGPFEQYF
TRBV19,TRBJ1-4,NA,NA,TGTGCCAGTAGTGTTCAGGGGCCGTCTAATGAAAAACTGTTTTTT,CASSVQGPSNEKLFF
TRBV25-1,TRBJ1-1,NA,NA,TGTGCCAGCAGTGCACCGGGACAGAACACTGAAGCTTTCTTT,CASSAPGQNTEAFF
TRBV12-5,TRBJ2-7,NA,NA,TGTGCTAGTGGGGTCACAGGGATCGAGCAGTACTTC,CASGVTGIEQYF
TRBV11-2,TRBJ2-3,NA,TRBD2,TGTGCCAGCAGCCATCCAAGACTAGCGGGGATGCTCACAGATACGCAGTATTTT,CASSHPRLAGMLTDTQYF
TRBV19,TRBJ1-4,few,TRBD1,TGTGCCAGTAGTACCACGGACAGGAGAAATGAAAAACTGTTTTTT,CASSTTDRRNEKLFF